One T cell receptor (beta chain) is described in this entry. What it binds is not known. The germline gene is not matched at one end of the junction; a read error may be the cause. The data were obtained in a study of tumor-infiltrating lymphocytes in primary liver carcinoma. Regarding the study as a whole: Just about 7.5-24% of leading clones were found in every one of five regions.

The authors made TCR beta cDNA from 400 to 600 ng total RNA with a constant-region primer. Sequencing libraries for TCR beta derived from three nested multiplex PCR rounds that used slightly modified ARM-PCR. Each of the first two PCR rounds ran approximately 11 cycles with TRBV1-TRBV30 forward and C-beta reverse primers. TCRdb independently ran MiXCR on the multiplex PCR reads; one entry per CDR3 protein. The data contain about 120,000 distinct CDR3 sequences, 60% to 70% of them singletons. Joint extraction of RNA and DNA used 20-30 mg of bulk tissue that was unsorted. Surgery removed the patients' primary liver carcinoma. Enrolled patients were chronically infected with HBV and treatment-naive. There are 13 residues in the CDR3. The V gene's germline CDR1 is SQVTM and CDR2 ANQGSEA.

Sequencing was performed on liver tumor tissue from sampling region 1. Sample subset: tumor region T1, superior pole. This chain links TRBV29-1 with TRBJ1-2, with D maybe TRBD1 (5 bases). This clonotype was obtained from a woman aged 60-75 years with primary liver carcinoma and hepatitis B virus infection. Written as DNA, the CDR3 is TGTATCGTTGAAGAGACAGCTAACTATGGCTACACCTTC. This gives the protein CIVEETANYGYTF.